This record concerns one T cell receptor (beta chain) sequence. These data come from a study of shared clonotypes between healthy human individuals. Overall study: Each donor's CD8 memory used one plate, CD8 naive two, each CD4 subset three.

The table came from immunoSEQ multiplex PCR; TCRdb's copy has only in-frame clones and leaves some out. The table records just over 2,000,000 clones, 85% to 95% of them present only once. CDR1 and CDR2 (germline): PRHDT, FYEKMQ (reference sequence). The CDR3 has 15 amino acids. With 5 bases removed from V and 3 bases from J, the gap between germline ends came to 15 bases. This TCR came from a man aged 18 to 30 in good health. The V and J genes are TRBV13 and TRBJ2-3, with a tentative D call TRBD2 (6 bases). The sample was naive CD4+ T cells sorted from blood. Subset specified: CD45RA+ positively selected. CDR3 DNA: TGTGCCAGCAGCAACAGGAGGGGCGGTACAGATACGCAGTATTTT. Translating it yields CASSNRRGGTDTQYF.